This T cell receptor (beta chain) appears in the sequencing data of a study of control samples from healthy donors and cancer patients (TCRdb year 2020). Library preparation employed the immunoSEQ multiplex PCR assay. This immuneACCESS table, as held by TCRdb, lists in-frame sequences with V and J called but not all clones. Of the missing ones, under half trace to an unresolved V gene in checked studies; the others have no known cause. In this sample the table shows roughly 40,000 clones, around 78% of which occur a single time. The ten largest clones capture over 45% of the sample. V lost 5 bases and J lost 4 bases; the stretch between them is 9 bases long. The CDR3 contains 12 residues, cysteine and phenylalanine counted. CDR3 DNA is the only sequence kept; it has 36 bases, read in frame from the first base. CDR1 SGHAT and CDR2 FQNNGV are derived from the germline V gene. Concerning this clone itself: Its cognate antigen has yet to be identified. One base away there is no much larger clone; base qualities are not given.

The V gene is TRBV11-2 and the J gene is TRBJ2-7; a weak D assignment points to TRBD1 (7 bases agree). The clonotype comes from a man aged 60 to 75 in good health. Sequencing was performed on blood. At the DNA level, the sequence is TGTGCCAGCAGCCAGGGGGGTTACGAGCAGTACTTC. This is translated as CASSQGGYEQYF.